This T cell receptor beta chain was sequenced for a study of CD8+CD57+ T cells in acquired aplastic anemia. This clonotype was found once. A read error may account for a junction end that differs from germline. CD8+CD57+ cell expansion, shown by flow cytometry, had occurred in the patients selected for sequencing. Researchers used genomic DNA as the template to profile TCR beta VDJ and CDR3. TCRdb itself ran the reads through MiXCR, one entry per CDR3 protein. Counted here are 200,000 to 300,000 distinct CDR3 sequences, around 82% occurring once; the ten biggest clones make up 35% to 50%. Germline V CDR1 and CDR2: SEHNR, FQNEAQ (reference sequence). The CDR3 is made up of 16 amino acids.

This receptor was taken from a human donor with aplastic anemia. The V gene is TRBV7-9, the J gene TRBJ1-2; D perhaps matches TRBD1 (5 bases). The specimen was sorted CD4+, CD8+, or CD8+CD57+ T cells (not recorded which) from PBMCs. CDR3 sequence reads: CASSLERDGGVDGYIF. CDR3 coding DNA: TGTGCCAGCAGCTTGGAAAGGGACGGGGGGGTAGATGGCTACATCTTC.